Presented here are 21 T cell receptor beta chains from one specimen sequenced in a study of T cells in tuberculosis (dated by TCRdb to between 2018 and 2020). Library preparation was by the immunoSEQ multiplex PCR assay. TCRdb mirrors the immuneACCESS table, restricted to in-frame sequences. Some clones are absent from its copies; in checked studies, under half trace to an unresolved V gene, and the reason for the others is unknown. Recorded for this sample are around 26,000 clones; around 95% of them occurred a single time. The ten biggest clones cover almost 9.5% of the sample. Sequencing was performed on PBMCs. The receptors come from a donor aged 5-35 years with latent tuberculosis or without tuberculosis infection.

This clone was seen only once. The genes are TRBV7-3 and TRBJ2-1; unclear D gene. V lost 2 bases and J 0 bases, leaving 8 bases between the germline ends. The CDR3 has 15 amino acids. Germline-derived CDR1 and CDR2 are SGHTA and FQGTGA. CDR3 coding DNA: TGTGCCAGCAGCTTATATAGTAGCTCCTACAATGAGCAGTTCTTC. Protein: CASSLYSSSYNEQFF.

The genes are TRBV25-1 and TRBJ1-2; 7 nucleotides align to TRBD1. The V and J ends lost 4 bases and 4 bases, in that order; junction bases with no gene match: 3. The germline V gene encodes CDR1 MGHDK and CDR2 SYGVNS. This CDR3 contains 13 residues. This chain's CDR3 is CASSVQGTYGYTF. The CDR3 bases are TGTGCCAGCAGTGTACAGGGGACCTATGGCTACACCTTC.

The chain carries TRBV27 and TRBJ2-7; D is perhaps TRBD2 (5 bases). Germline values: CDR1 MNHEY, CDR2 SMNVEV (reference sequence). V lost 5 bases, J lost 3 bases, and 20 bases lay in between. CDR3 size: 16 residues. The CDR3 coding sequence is TGTGCCAGCAGTCCCCAGGAAGTAGGGAGTATCTACGAGCAGTACTTC. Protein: CASSPQEVGSIYEQYF.

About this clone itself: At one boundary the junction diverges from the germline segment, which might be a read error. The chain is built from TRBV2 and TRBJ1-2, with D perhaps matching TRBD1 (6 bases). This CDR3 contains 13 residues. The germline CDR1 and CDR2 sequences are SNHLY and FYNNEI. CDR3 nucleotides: TGTGCCAGCACTGAACAGGGAGGTAGAGGCTACACCTTC. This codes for CASTEQGGRGYTF.

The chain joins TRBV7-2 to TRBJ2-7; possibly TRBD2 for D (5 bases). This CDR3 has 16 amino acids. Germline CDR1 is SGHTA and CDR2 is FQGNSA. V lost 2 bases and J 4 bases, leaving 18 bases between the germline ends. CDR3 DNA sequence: TGTGCCAGCAGCTTATTCGCCCCCGGGGTCTCGTACGAGCAGTACTTC. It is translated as CASSLFAPGVSYEQYF. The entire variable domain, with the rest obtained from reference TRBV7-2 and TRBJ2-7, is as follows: GAGVSQSPSNKVTEKGKDVELRCDPISGHTALYWYRQSLGQGLEFLIYFQGNSAPDKSGLPSDRFSAERTGGSVSTLTIQRTQQEDSAVYLCASSLFAPGVSYEQYFGPGTRLTVT.

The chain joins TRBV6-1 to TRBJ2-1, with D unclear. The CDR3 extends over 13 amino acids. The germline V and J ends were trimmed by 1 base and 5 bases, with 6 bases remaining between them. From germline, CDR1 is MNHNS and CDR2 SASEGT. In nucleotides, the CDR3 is TGTGCCAGCAGTGAAGTAAGCGACAATGAGCAGTTCTTC. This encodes CASSEVSDNEQFF.

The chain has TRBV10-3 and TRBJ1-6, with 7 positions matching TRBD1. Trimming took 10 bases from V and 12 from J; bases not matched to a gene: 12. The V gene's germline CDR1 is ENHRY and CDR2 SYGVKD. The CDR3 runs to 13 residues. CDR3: CATGPGTERPLHF. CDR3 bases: TGTGCCACCGGTCCCGGGACAGAAAGACCCCTCCACTTT.

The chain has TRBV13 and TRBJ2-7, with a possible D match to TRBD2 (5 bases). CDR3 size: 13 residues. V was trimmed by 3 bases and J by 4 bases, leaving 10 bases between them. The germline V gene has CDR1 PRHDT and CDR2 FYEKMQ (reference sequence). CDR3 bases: TGTGCCAGCAGCTTGGGTCGCGGGTACGAGCAGTACGTC. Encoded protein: CASSLGRGYEQYV.

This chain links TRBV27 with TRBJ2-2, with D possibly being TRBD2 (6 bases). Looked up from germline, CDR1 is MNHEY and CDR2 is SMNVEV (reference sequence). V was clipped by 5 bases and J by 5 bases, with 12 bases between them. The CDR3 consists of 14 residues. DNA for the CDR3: TGTGCCAGCAGTGTAGCAGGGAGGACCGGGGAGCTGTTTTTT. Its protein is CASSVAGRTGELFF.

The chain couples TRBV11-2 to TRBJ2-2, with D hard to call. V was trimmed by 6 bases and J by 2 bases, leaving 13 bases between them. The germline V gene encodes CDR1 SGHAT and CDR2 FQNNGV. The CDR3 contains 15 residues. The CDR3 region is CASRAFGLNTGELFF. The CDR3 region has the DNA TGTGCCAGCAGAGCCTTCGGTCTCAACACCGGGGAGCTGTTTTTT.

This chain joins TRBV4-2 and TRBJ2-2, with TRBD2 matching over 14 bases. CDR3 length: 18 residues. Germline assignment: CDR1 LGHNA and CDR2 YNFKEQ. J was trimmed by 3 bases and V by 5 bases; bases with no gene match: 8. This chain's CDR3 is CASSARLAGGQDTGELFF. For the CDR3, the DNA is TGTGCCAGCAGCGCCCGACTAGCGGGGGGGCAAGACACCGGGGAGCTGTTTTTT.

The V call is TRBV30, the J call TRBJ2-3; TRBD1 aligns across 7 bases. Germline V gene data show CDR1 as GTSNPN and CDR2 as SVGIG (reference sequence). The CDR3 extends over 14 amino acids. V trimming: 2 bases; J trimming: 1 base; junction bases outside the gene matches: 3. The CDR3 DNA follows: TGTGCCTGGAGTAGGGGGCTGGGCACAGATACGCAGTATTTT. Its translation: CAWSRGLGTDTQYF.

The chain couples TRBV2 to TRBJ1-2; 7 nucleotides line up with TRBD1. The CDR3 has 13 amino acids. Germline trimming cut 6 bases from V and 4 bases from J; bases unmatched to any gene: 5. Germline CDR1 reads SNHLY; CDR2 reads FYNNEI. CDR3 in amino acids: CASREGQPYGYTF. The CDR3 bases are TGTGCCAGCAGGGAGGGACAGCCCTATGGCTACACCTTC.

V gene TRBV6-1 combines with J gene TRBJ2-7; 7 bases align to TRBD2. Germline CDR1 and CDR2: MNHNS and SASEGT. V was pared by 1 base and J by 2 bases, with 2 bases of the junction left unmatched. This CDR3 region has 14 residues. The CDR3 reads CASSEGGGTYEQYF. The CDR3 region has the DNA TGTGCCAGCAGTGAAGGGGGGGGTACCTACGAGCAGTACTTC.

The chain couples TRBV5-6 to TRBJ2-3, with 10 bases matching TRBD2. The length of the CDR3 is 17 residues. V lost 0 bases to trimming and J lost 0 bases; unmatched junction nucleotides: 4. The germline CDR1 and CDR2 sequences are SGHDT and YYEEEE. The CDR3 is CASSLEVAGGSTDTQYF. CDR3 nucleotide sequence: TGTGCCAGCAGCTTGGAGGTAGCGGGGGGAAGCACAGATACGCAGTATTTT.

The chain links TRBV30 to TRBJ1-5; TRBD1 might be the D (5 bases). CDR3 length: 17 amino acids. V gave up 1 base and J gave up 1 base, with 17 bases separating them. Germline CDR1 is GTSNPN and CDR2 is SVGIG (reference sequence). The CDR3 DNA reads TGTGCCTGGAGTGCGGGCGTGGGGCGGAGAAGCAATCAGCCCCAGCATTTT. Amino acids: CAWSAGVGRRSNQPQHF.

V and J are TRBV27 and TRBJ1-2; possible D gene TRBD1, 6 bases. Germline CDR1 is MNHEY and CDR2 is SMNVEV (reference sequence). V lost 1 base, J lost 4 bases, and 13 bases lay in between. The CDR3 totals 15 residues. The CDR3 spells CASSLLAGEIYGYTF. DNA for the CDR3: TGTGCCAGCAGTTTATTAGCAGGGGAAATCTATGGCTACACCTTC.

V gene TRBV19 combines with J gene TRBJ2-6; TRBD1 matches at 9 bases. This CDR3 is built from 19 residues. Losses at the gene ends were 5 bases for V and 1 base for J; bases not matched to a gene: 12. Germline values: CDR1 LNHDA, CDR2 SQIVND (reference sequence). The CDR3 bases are TGTGCCAGTAGTGGGTGGGGACAGGGCGCTCTTTCTGGGGCCAACGTCCTGACTTTC. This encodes CASSGWGQGALSGANVLTF.

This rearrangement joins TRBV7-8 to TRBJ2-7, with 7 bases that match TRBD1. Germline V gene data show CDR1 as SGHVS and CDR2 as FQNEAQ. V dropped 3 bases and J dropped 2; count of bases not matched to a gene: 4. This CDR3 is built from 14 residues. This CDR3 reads CASSFGQETYEQYF. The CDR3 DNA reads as TGTGCCAGCAGCTTCGGACAGGAGACCTACGAGCAGTACTTC.

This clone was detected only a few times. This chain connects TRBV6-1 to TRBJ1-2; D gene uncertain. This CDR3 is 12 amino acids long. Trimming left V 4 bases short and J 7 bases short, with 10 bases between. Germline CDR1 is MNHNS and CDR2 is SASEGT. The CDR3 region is CASSVSNGGYTF. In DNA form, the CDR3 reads TGTGCCAGCAGTGTATCGAACGGTGGCTACACCTTC.

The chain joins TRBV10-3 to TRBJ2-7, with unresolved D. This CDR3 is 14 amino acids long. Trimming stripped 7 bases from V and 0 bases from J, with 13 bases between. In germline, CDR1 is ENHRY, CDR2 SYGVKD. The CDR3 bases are TGTGCCATCAAAGCCCTAGTTTCCTCCTACGAGCAGTACTTC. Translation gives CAIKALVSSYEQYF.